This T cell receptor (beta chain) emerged from a study of CD4 T cells in relation to SARS-CoV-2 and coronaviruses (dated by TCRdb to the early 2020s). About the full investigation: In the ViraFEST assay, PBMCs were cultured with antigen for roughly ten days, after which TCR beta CDR3s were sequenced to identify antigen-specific clonal expansions. An HIV-1 Nef peptide pool or a no-peptide culture served as the negative reference condition. Using patient-derived lymphoblastoid cell lines, the shared crossreactive spike epitopes were mapped to their HLA restriction. At the level of individual TCR clonotypes, the study measured memory CD4+ T cell crossreactivity between SARS-CoV-2 spike protein and common cold coronavirus spike proteins. The Adaptive Biotechnologies TCR-sequencing kit was used to sequence samples from a few pre-COVID donors and the naive versus memory experiments, whereas other data were Illumina-based. A different, Illumina-based TCR-beta assay was used to sequence expansion assays from other donors in the study.

Between the V and J ends, shortened by 2 bases and 0 bases respectively, the junction contains 11 bases. Sequences SGHAT (CDR1) and FQNNGV (CDR2) are obtained from the germline V gene. Taken from cysteine to phenylalanine, the CDR3 has 17 residues. Only the CDR3 DNA is retained, 51 bases long and in frame from the first base. Library generation was performed with the immunoSEQ multiplex PCR assay. The published analysis was carried out like this. During preprocessing, nonproductive sequences were removed, along with CDR3s that did not begin with C, did not end with F or W, or were shorter than 7 amino acids. Antigen-specific clonotypes were called with the MANAFEST web app on the basis of expansion relative to the reference and to other culture wells. A clone counted as positive if significantly expanded in 2 of 3 replicate wells versus the reference culture at FDR below 0.05. To be called positive, a clone also had to show significant expansion compared with every other tandem well and an odds ratio greater than 5. Pairwise Levenshtein distance, computed with the stringdist R package after three terminal residues were trimmed from each end, was used as the measure of CDR3 homology. TCRdb re-hosts the immuneACCESS table, in-frame sequences only. Its copies lack some clones; in the studies checked, an unresolved V gene accounts for under half of them, and the cause for the rest is not known. Clone size and V and J calls were adopted from that table, with D and trimming inferred from the DNA. This sample holds about 22,000 clones; roughly 62% were observed only once. Approximately 9.9% of the sample is held by the ten biggest clonotypes.

Summary of the overall study and its limitations: Pre-pandemic and post-infection samples were not both contributed by any donor, so tracing of the source of pre-existing responses was limited. Crossreactivity analysis centred on spike protein, so crossreactivity against other viral proteins was not assessed. In roughly 70% of donors, memory CD4+ clonotypes turned up that crossrecognized SARS-CoV-2 and at least one common cold coronavirus spike. Crossreactive clones showed significantly weaker SARS-CoV-2-driven expansion than monoreactive clones, consistent with antigenic imprinting. Small numbers of patients and of tested TCRs limited the study.

This clone occurred a few times. No antigen is known for it. No base qualities exist here, and no much larger clone lies one base off it. CD4+ T cells from unexposed donors were collected before the COVID-19 pandemic (2011-2018). The EasySep CD4+ T cell isolation kit was used to isolate CD4+ T cells once the cultures had run for under 11 days. As cell number allowed, CD4+ T cells from unexposed donors were tested for reactivity to SARS-CoV-2 S and N and to four common cold coronavirus spike pools. Around 1.9 million PBMCs per well were cultured in IMDM with roughly 5% human AB serum and roughly 10 IU/ml IL-2. Half of the culture medium was replaced with fresh IL-2-containing medium on days 3 and 7. In general, every peptide culture condition was set up in three replicate wells. The leukapheresis product used for the unexposed donors was purchased from a commercial source. PBMCs were isolated from leukapheresis product or whole blood by Ficoll-Paque PLUS gradient centrifugation. The PBMCs went either fresh into the expansion assay or into cryopreservation at -140 degrees C. The QIAamp Micro DNA Kit was used to extract genomic DNA from the CD4+ T cells.

The sample taken for sequencing was CD4+ T cells from PBMCs, cultured in vitro. The TCR sequence derives from a human donor in good health. Recombination connected TRBV11-2 to TRBJ1-6, with a tentative D gene TRBD1 over 6 matching bases. The CDR3 reads as follows: CASSLSDRSSYNSPLHF. The nucleotides are TGTGCCAGCAGCTTATCCGACAGGAGCTCCTATAATTCACCCCTCCACTTT.